This TCR beta chain was captured in a study of cytomegalovirus exposure and HLA in healthy donors. Study findings and constraints: Despite most TCR sequences being rare, some public TCRs occurred in many donors. A few CMV-associated chains proved CMV antigen-specific in vitro.

This CDR3 has 14 residues. The V end lost 3 bases, the J end lost 4 bases, and 12 bases lay between the germline ends. Germline V lookup: CDR1 SGHAT, CDR2 FQNNGV. To note about this clone: Antigen: not known. This same CDR3 is encoded by further DNA sequences in the sample.

Some clones are missing from TCRdb's copy, which holds only in-frame ones; the method was immunoSEQ multiplex PCR. The sample carries a few hundred thousand clones, about nine tenths recorded once. This clonotype was sampled from a woman aged 25 to 45 in good health and CMV-seronegative. Specimen: PBMCs. The chain employs TRBV11-2 and TRBJ1-1; weak D call: TRBD1 (5 bases). The CDR3 nucleotides read TGTGCCAGCAGCTTGGGGCAGGGAGGCACTGAAGCTTTCTTT. Translation gives CASSLGQGGTEAFF. Based on the CDR3 plus reference TRBV11-2 and TRBJ1-1, the full variable domain is EAGVAQSPRYKIIEKRQSVAFWCNPISGHATLYWYQQILGQGPKLLIQFQNNGVVDDSQLPKDRFSAERLKGVDSTLKIQPAKLEDSAVYLCASSLGQGGTEAFFGQGTRLTVV.